Following are 3 T cell receptor beta chains from one sample sequenced in a study of identical twins. TCRdb re-derived calls from the 5' RACE reads in MiXCR, one entry per CDR3 protein. This repertoire shows 1.5 million to 2 million distinct CDR3 sequences, roughly 35% found once; its top ten account for over 0.25%. The sample comprised cord blood. These receptors were taken from a newborn girl in good health.

V is TRBV12-3 or TRBV12-4 and J is TRBJ2-5; D might be TRBD1 or TRBD2, each matching 5 bases. This CDR3 contains 16 residues. Trimming shortened V by 1 base and J by 0 bases, and 12 bases separated the two germline ends. The CDR3 sequence is CASSLGGTGYQETQYF. The DNA for the CDR3 is TGTGCCAGCAGTTTAGGGGGGACGGGCTACCAAGAGACCCAGTACTTC.

V and J are TRBV27 and TRBJ1-5; tentative D call: TRBD1 (5 bases). V lost 6 bases and J lost 0, with 12 bases in between. This CDR3 comprises 15 residues. Germline V gene lookup returns CDR1 MNHEY and CDR2 SMNVEV (reference sequence). The DNA of the CDR3 is TGTGCCAGCAGCTCGCGACAGTATAGCAATCAGCCCCAGCATTTT. It yields the protein CASSSRQYSNQPQHF.

V usage is TRBV28 and J usage is TRBJ2-3, with TRBD1 matching 8 bases. This CDR3 has 17 residues. J lost 1 base, V lost 5 bases, and 11 bases had no gene match. CDR1 is MDHEN and CDR2 is SYDVKM in the germline V gene. CDR3 sequence: CASSTDRGFLRTDTQYF. DNA of the CDR3: TGTGCCAGCAGTACCGACAGGGGTTTCCTCCGCACAGATACGCAGTATTTT. Together with reference TRBV28 and TRBJ2-3, the CDR3 gives the full variable domain: DVKVTQSSRYLVKRTGEKVFLECVQDMDHENMFWYRQDPGLGLRLIYFSYDVKMKEKGDIPEGYSVSREKKERFSLILESASTNQTSMYLCASSTDRGFLRTDTQYFGPGTRLTVL.